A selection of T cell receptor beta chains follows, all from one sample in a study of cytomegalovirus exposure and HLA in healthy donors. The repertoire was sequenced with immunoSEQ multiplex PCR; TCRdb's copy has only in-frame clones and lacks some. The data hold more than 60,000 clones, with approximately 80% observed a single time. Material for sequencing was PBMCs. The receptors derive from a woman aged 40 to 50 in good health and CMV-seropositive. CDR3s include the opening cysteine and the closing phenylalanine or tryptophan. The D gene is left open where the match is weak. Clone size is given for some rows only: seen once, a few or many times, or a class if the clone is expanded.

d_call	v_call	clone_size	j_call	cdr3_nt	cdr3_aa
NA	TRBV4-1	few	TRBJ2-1	TGCGCCAGCAGCCAAGATATGTTGGGGCCCTCCTACAATGAGCAGTTCTTC	CASSQDMLGPSYNEQFF
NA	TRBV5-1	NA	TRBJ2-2	TGCGCCAGCAGCTTTACAGGGAAGAACACCGGGGAGCTGTTTTTT	CASSFTGKNTGELFF
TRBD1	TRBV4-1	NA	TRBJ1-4	TGCGCCAGCAGCCAAGCACCGGGACAGGGGAATGAAAAACTGTTTTTT	CASSQAPGQGNEKLFF
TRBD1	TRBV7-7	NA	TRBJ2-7	TGTGCCAGCAGCCCGGGACAGGGGGCGTACGAGCAGTACTTC	CASSPGQGAYEQYF
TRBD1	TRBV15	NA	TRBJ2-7	TGTGCCACCAGCAGAGACCAGGGGGCCTACGAGCAGTACTTC	CATSRDQGAYEQYF
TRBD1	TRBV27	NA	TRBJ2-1	TGTGCCAGCAGCCACCGGGACAGGGGATTTCGTGAGCAGTTCTTC	CASSHRDRGFREQFF
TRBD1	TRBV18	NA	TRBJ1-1	TGTGCCAGCTCACCTGAGAGGGGGCAAGTCACTGAAGCTTTCTTT	CASSPERGQVTEAFF
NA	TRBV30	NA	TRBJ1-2	TGTGCCTCTCCCCTGGGGCACTATGGCTACACCTTC	CASPLGHYGYTF
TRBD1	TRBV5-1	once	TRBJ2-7	TGCGCCAGCAGCCTAGGACAGGGGGCGTACGAGCAGTACTTC	CASSLGQGAYEQYF
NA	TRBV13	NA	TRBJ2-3	TGTGCCAGCAGCTCACCGAGGGTCCCCGGTGAAGATACGCAGTATTTT	CASSSPRVPGEDTQYF
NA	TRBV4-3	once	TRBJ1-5	TGCGCCAGCAGCCAAGCACTGAATAGCAATCAGCCCCAGCATTTT	CASSQALNSNQPQHF
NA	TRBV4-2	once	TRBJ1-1	TGTGCCAGCAGCTACTCTGCGAGGGGGAGCATGAACACTGAAGCTTTCTTT	CASSYSARGSMNTEAFF
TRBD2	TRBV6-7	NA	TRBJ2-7	TGTGCCAGCAGTTTACTAGCGGGGGGACCCTACGAGCAGTACTTC	CASSLLAGGPYEQYF
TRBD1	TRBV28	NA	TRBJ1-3	TGTGCCAGCAGTTTAGCAGGGGCTACAGGGGTCTCTGGAAACACCATATATTTT	CASSLAGATGVSGNTIYF
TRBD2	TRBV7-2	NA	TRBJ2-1	TGTGCCAGCAGCTTAGAAACTAGCGCGTGGAGTGAGCAGTTCTTC	CASSLETSAWSEQFF
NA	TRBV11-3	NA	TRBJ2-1	TGTGCCAGCAGCTTAGGCCAGGGGACAAACAATGAGCAGTTCTTC	CASSLGQGTNNEQFF
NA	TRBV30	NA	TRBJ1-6	TGTGCCTGGAGCCGACAGGATTCACCCCTCCACTTT	CAWSRQDSPLHF
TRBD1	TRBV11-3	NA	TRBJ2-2	TGTGCCAGCAGCTTAACAGGGGGAACCGGGGAGCTGTTTTTT	CASSLTGGTGELFF
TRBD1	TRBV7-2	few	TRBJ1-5	TGTGCCAGCAGCCGAAGACAGGGGGCAGATCAGCCCCAGCATTTT	CASSRRQGADQPQHF